A single sample is the source of the 3 T cell receptor beta chains below, sequenced in a study of blood T cell repertoires in COVID-19. Only in-frame clones appear in the TCRdb table, and some are missing; sequencing was by immunoSEQ multiplex PCR. Among some 200,000 clones, around 82% were seen once, and the ten largest hold approximately 12%. What was sequenced was peripheral blood. These receptors came from a woman between 40 and 50 years old with acute or convalescent COVID-19.

The chain recombines TRBV15 with TRBJ1-4; no reliable D call. Germline V gene lookup returns CDR1 LNHNV and CDR2 YYDKDF (reference sequence). CDR3 length equals 15 residues. V was trimmed by 8 bases and J by 2 bases, leaving 15 bases between them. The CDR3 region is CATGASGATNEKLFF. CDR3 bases: TGTGCCACCGGAGCTTCGGGAGCGACTAATGAAAAACTGTTTTTT.

The chain couples TRBV15 to TRBJ1-2; no clear D. Germline V lookup: CDR1 LNHNV, CDR2 YYDKDF (reference sequence). This CDR3 is 15 amino acids long. Trimming took 9 bases from V and 4 from J, leaving 21 bases between them. CDR3 nucleotides: TGTGCCACTCCTCCCGGGGAAGAAAAGGGCTATGGCTACACCTTC. It is translated as CATPPGEEKGYGYTF.

This clone was counted between two and nine times. This sequence joins TRBV25-1 and TRBJ1-4; TRBD1 matches at 8 bases. The CDR3 spans 15 residues. Trimming removed 3 bases from V and 8 bases from J; junction bases left unmatched: 8. Germline-derived CDR1 and CDR2 are MGHDK and SYGVNS. DNA of the CDR3: TGTGCCAGCAGTGACACAGGGGGTTGGGGGGAAAAACTGTTTTTT. Translation: CASSDTGGWGEKLFF.